This T cell receptor (beta chain) was documented in a study of identical twins. This clonotype was observed a few times. TCRdb ran MiXCR on the 5' RACE reads and lists one entry per CDR3 protein. Of 1.5 million or so distinct CDR3 sequences in the sample, around 33% were seen once. CDR1 DFQATT and CDR2 SNEGSKA come from the germline V gene (reference sequence). Trimming took off 4 bases at V and 4 bases at J, with 16 bases between the two ends. The CDR3 extends over 14 amino acids. This chain uses TRBV20-1 with TRBJ1-2, with a possible D match to TRBD1 (6 bases). Sequenced: cord blood. The sequence derives from a newborn girl in good health. The CDR3 region is CSAMSALTGYGYTF. CDR3 nucleotides: TGCAGTGCTATGAGTGCACTGACAGGCTATGGCTACACCTTC.